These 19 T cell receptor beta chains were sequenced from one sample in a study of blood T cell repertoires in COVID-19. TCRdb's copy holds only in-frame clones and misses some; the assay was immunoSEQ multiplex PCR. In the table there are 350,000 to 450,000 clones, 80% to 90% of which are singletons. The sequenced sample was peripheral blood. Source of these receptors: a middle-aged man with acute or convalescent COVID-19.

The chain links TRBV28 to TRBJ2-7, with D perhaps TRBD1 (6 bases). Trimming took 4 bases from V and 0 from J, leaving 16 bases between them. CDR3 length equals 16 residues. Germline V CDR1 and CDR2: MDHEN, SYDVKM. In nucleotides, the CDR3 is TGTGCCAGCAGTTACCAGATACAGGGAAACTCCTACGAGCAGTACTTC. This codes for CASSYQIQGNSYEQYF.

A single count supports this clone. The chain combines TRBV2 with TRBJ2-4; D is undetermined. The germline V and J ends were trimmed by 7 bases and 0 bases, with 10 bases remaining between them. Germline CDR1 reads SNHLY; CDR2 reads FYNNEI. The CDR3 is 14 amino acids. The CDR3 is CASMNPLAKNIQYF. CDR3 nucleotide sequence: TGTGCCAGCATGAACCCACTAGCCAAAAACATTCAGTACTTC. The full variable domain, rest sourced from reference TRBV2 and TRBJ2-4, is EPEVTQTPSHQVTQMGQEVILRCVPISNHLYFYWYRQILGQKVEFLVSFYNNEISEKSEIFDDQFSVERPDGSNFTLKIRSTKLEDSAMYFCASMNPLAKNIQYFGAGTRLSVL.

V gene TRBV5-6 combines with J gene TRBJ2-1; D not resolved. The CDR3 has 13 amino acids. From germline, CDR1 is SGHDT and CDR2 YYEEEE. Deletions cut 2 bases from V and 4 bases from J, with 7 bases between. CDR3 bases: TGTGCCAGCAGCTTTTTGGAGTACAATGAGCAGTTCTTC. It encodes CASSFLEYNEQFF.

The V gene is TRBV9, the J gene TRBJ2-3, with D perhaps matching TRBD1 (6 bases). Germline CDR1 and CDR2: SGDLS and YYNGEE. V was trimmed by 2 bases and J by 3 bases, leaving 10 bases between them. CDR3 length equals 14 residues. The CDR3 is CASSVGALTDTQYF. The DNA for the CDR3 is TGTGCCAGCAGCGTGGGGGCTCTTACAGATACGCAGTATTTT.

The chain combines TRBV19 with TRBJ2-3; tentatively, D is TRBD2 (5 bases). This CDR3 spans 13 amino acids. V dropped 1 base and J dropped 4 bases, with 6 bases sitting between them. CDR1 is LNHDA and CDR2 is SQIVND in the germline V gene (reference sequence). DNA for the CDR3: TGTGCCAGTAGTATAGTGGGAGCAGATACGCAGTATTTT. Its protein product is CASSIVGADTQYF. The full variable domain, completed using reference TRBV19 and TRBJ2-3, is DGGITQSPKYLFRKEGQNVTLSCEQNLNHDAMYWYRQDPGQGLRLIYYSQIVNDFQKGDIAEGYSVSREKKESFPLTVTSAQKNPTAFYLCASSIVGADTQYFGPGTRLTVL.

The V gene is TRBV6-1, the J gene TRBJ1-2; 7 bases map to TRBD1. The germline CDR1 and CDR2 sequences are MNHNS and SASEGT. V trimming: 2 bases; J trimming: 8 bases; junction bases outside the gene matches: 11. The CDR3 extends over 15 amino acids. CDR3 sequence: CASSESGQALGGYTF. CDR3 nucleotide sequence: TGTGCCAGCAGTGAATCCGGACAGGCCCTTGGGGGCTACACCTTC.

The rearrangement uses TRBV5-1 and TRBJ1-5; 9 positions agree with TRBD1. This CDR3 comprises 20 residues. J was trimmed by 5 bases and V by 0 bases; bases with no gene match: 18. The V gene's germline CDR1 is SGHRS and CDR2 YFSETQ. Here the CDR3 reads CASSLGLGPQGATTYQPQHF. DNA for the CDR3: TGCGCCAGCAGCTTGGGATTGGGTCCACAGGGGGCGACTACTTATCAGCCCCAGCATTTT.

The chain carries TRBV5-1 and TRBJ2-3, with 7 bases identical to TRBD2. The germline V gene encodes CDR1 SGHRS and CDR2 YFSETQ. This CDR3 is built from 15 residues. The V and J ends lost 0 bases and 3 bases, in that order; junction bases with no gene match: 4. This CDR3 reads CASSLGRGGTDTQYF. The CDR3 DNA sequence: TGCGCCAGCAGCTTGGGGAGGGGAGGGACAGATACGCAGTATTTT.

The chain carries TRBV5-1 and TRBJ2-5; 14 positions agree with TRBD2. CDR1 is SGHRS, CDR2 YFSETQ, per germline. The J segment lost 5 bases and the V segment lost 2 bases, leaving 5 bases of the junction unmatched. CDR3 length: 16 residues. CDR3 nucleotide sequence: TGCGCCAGCAGCTTTTCGACTAGCGGGAGGGGGGAGACCCAGTACTTC. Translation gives CASSFSTSGRGETQYF.

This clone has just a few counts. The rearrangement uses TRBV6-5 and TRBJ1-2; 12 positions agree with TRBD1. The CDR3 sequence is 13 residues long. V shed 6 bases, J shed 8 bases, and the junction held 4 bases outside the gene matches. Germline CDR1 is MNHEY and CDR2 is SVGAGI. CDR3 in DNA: TGTGCCAGCAGGCTAGGGACAGGGGGCGGCTACACCTTC. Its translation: CASRLGTGGGYTF.

CDR3 amino acids: CASSLSSGKGYTF. For the CDR3, the DNA is TGTGCCAGCAGTTTATCGTCCGGGAAAGGCTACACCTTC. The rearrangement joins TRBV27 to TRBJ1-2; D gene uncertain. There are 13 residues in the CDR3. Germline CDR1 reads MNHEY; CDR2 reads SMNVEV (reference sequence). The germline V and J ends were trimmed by 0 bases and 8 bases, with 10 bases remaining between them.

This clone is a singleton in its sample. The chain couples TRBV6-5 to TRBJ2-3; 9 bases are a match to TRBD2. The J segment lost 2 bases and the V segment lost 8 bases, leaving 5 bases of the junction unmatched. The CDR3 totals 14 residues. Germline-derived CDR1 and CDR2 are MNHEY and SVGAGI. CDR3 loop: CASWREGLTDTQYF. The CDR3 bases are TGTGCCAGCTGGCGGGAGGGCCTCACAGATACGCAGTATTTT.

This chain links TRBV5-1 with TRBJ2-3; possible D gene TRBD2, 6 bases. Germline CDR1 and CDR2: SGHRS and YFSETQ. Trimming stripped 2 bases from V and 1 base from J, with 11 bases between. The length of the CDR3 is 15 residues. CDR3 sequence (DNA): TGCGCCAGCAGCTTTAGTGGCGGGGGCACAGATACGCAGTATTTT. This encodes CASSFSGGGTDTQYF.

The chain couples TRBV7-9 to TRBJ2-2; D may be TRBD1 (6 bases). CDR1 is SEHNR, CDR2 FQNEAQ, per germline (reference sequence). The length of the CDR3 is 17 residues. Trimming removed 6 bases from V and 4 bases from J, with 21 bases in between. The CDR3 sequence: CASRGTGTRRGTGELFF. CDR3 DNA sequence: TGTGCCAGCAGGGGGACCGGGACACGAAGGGGCACCGGGGAGCTGTTTTTT.

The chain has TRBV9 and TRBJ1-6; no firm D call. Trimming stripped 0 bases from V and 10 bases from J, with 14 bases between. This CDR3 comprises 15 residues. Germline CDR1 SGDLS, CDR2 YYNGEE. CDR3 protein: CASSVVPSSGSPLHF. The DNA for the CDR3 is TGTGCCAGCAGCGTAGTGCCATCGTCAGGATCACCCCTCCACTTT.

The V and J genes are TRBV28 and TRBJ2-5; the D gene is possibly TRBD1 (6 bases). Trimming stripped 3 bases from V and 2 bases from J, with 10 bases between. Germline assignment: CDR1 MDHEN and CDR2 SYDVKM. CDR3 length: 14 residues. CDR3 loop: CASSLQGLQETQYF. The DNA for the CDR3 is TGTGCCAGCAGTTTGCAGGGGCTACAAGAGACCCAGTACTTC.

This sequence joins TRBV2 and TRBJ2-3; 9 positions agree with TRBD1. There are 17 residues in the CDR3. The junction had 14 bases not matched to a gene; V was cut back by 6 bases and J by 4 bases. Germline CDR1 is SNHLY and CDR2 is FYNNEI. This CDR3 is CASSERDRALLADTQYF. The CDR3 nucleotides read TGTGCCAGCAGCGAGAGGGACAGGGCTTTGTTAGCAGATACGCAGTATTTT.

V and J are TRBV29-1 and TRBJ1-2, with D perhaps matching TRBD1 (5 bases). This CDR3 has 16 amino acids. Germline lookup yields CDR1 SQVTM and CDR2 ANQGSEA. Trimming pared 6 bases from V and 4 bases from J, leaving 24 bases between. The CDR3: CSVPSGGLPGGYGYTF. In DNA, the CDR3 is TGCAGCGTCCCTTCGGGGGGGTTACCCGGGGGCTATGGCTACACCTTC. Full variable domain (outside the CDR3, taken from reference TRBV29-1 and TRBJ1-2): SAVISQKPSRDICQRGTSLTIQCQVDSQVTMMFWYRQQPGQSLTLIATANQGSEATYESGFVIDKFPISRPNLTFSTLTVSNMSPEDSSIYLCSVPSGGLPGGYGYTFGSGTRLTVV.

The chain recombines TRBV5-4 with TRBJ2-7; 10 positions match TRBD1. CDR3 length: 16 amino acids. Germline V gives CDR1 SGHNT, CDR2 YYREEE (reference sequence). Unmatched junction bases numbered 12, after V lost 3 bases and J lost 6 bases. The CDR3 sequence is CASSSRDRGLGGEQYF. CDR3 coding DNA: TGTGCCAGCAGCTCCCGGGACAGGGGTCTGGGCGGCGAGCAGTACTTC. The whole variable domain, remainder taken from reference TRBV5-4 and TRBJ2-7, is ETGVTQSPTHLIKTRGQQVTLRCSSQSGHNTVSWYQQALGQGPQFIFQYYREEENGRGNFPPRFSGLQFPNYSSELNVNALELDDSALYLCASSSRDRGLGGEQYFGPGTRLTVT.